The 26 T cell receptor beta chains given below trace back to one sample, sequenced in a study of early T cells in non-severe SARS-CoV-2 infection. TCRdb itself ran the 5' RACE reads through MiXCR, one entry per CDR3 protein. Found here are 70,000 or so distinct CDR3 sequences, roughly an eighth of them singletons; the top ten hold roughly an eighth. The sample taken for sequencing was whole blood. The source of these receptors is an adult who was a healthcare worker with PCR-confirmed SARS-CoV-2 infection or an uninfected control (not recorded which).

The genes are TRBV18 and TRBJ2-3; D not certain. V lost 1 base and J 0 bases, leaving 5 bases between the germline ends. CDR1 KGHSH and CDR2 LQKENI come from the germline V gene. This CDR3 comprises 14 residues. The CDR3 DNA is TGTGCCAGCTCACCACTGGACAGCACAGATACGCAGTATTTT. Amino acids: CASSPLDSTDTQYF.

The chain carries TRBV7-2 and TRBJ2-1; 10 positions match TRBD1. Germline V gene lookup returns CDR1 SGHTA and CDR2 FQGNSA. V lost 4 bases, J lost 7 bases, and 7 bases stayed unmatched. The CDR3 runs to 15 residues. In DNA, the CDR3 is TGTGCCAGCAGCTCACCGGGACAGGGGTGGAATGAGCAGTTCTTC. Residues: CASSSPGQGWNEQFF.

CDR3 amino acids: CSVGQRWRETQYF. The CDR3 bases are TGCAGCGTTGGGCAGAGGTGGAGAGAGACCCAGTACTTC. The chain has TRBV29-1 and TRBJ2-5, with unresolved D. This CDR3 contains 13 residues. V shed 4 bases and J shed 4 bases, with 13 bases lying between them. Per the germline V gene, CDR1 is SQVTM and CDR2 is ANQGSEA.

This clonotype was detected a few times. The V call is TRBV10-1, the J call TRBJ2-1; maybe TRBD2 (5 bases). V shed 3 bases and J shed 8 bases, with 11 bases lying between them. Germline CDR1 reads WNHNN; CDR2 reads SYGVQD (reference sequence). The CDR3 runs to 13 residues. Here the CDR3 DNA reads TGCGCCAGCAGTGACGTGGGTAGCGATGAGCAGTTCTTC. Residues: CASSDVGSDEQFF.

The chain joins TRBV6-2 or TRBV6-3 to TRBJ1-1; the D is unclear. This CDR3 is 13 amino acids long. Trimming stripped 1 base from V and 8 bases from J, with 11 bases between. Germline V lookup: CDR1 MNHEY, CDR2 SVGEGT. CDR3 residues: CASSYWAHSEAFF. The CDR3 DNA reads as TGTGCCAGCAGTTACTGGGCCCACTCCGAAGCTTTCTTT.

The genes are TRBV7-3 and TRBJ2-3; TRBD2 might be the D (5 bases). In germline, CDR1 is SGHTA, CDR2 FQGTGA. The CDR3 has 16 amino acids. V was clipped by 5 bases and J by 4 bases, with 19 bases between them. Here the CDR3 reads CASSLEGNLGADTQYF. CDR3 in DNA: TGTGCCAGCAGCCTAGAGGGCAACCTAGGAGCAGATACGCAGTATTTT.

This clonotype was observed many times. The chain employs TRBV7-2 and TRBJ1-1; D is unresolved. The CDR3 consists of 15 residues. CDR1 and CDR2 (germline): SGHTA, FQGNSA. Trimming stripped 0 bases from V and 2 bases from J, with 10 bases between. The CDR3 nucleotides read TGTGCCAGCAGCTTAGCTGCGGCAGGAAACACTGAAGCTTTCTTT. Protein sequence: CASSLAAAGNTEAFF. The full variable domain, completed using reference TRBV7-2 and TRBJ1-1, is GAGVSQSPSNKVTEKGKDVELRCDPISGHTALYWYRQSLGQGLEFLIYFQGNSAPDKSGLPSDRFSAERTGGSVSTLTIQRTQQEDSAVYLCASSLAAAGNTEAFFGQGTRLTVV.

The chain links TRBV29-1 to TRBJ1-1; weak D call: TRBD1 (5 bases). Trimming cost V 7 bases and J 4 bases, with 10 bases left between them. In germline, CDR1 is SQVTM, CDR2 ANQGSEA. CDR3 length: 11 amino acids. The CDR3 here is CSEQAGTEAFF. The CDR3, as DNA: TGCAGCGAACAGGCTGGCACTGAAGCTTTCTTT.

This clonotype showed up many times. V is TRBV6-5 and J is TRBJ2-7, with unresolved D. The CDR3 consists of 15 residues. Trimming took off 5 bases at V and 0 bases at J, with 14 bases between the two ends. CDR1 MNHEY and CDR2 SVGAGI come from the germline V gene. CDR3 coding DNA: TGTGCCAGCAGTCCCCGGTTAGGATTCTCCTACGAGCAGTACTTC. Translated: CASSPRLGFSYEQYF.

This clonotype has just a few counts. V and J are TRBV20-1 and TRBJ2-3, with a possible D match to TRBD1 (6 bases). Germline CDR1 reads DFQATT; CDR2 reads SNEGSKA (reference sequence). Deletions cut 5 bases from V and 2 bases from J, with 14 bases between. The length of the CDR3 is 14 residues. CDR3 amino acids: CSAEGRGSTDTQYF. CDR3 DNA: TGCAGTGCTGAGGGAAGGGGGTCCACAGATACGCAGTATTTT.

This clonotype was seen many times. The chain recombines TRBV5-1 with TRBJ2-3; D tentatively reads TRBD1 or TRBD2 (7 bases each). V was cut by 4 bases and J by 6 bases, with 15 bases left in between. CDR1 and CDR2 from the germline V gene are SGHRS and YFSETQ. The CDR3 length is 14 residues. CDR3 in DNA: TGCGCCAGCAGCAGCGGGACAGTCACGGATACGCAGTATTTT. The encoded protein is CASSSGTVTDTQYF.

The rearrangement links TRBV10-3 to TRBJ1-2, with D tentatively TRBD1 (5 bases). The V end was cut by 11 bases, the J end by 5 bases, with 24 bases between. The CDR3 totals 15 residues. In germline, CDR1 is ENHRY, CDR2 SYGVKD. CDR3 DNA: TGTGCCGCCTCCGCCAGGACCGGGGGTTTTTATGGCTACACCTTC. Translation gives CAASARTGGFYGYTF.

This clonotype showed up just a few times. This sequence joins TRBV11-2 and TRBJ2-3, with unresolved D. Germline lookup yields CDR1 SGHAT and CDR2 FQNNGV. Between the trimmed V and J ends, which lost 1 base and 6 bases, there was a span of 8 bases. This CDR3 is 13 amino acids long. The CDR3, as DNA: TGTGCCAGCAGCTTAGGTCTTGCCGATACGCAGTATTTT. It codes for CASSLGLADTQYF.

This clonotype was recorded a few times. V and J are TRBV11-2 and TRBJ1-4; the match to TRBD1 covers 8 bases. The CDR3 sequence is 12 residues long. CDR1 SGHAT and CDR2 FQNNGV come from the germline V gene. Trimming took 5 bases from V and 12 from J; bases not matched to a gene: 5. In DNA, the CDR3 is TGTGCCAGCAGCCAGGCGGACAGGGAACTGTTTTTT. Translated: CASSQADRELFF.

This clonotype was picked up many times. The V call is TRBV28, the J call TRBJ2-2, with D unclear. CDR3 length: 12 amino acids. Germline assignment: CDR1 MDHEN and CDR2 SYDVKM. The V and J ends lost 7 bases and 4 bases respectively, with 7 bases between them. As DNA, the CDR3 is TGTGCCAGCAAGGGCCCCACCGGGGAGCTGTTTTTT. This encodes CASKGPTGELFF. The full variable domain, rest sourced from reference TRBV28 and TRBJ2-2, is DVKVTQSSRYLVKRTGEKVFLECVQDMDHENMFWYRQDPGLGLRLIYFSYDVKMKEKGDIPEGYSVSREKKERFSLILESASTNQTSMYLCASKGPTGELFFGEGSRLTVL.

The rearrangement joins TRBV2 to TRBJ2-3; D possibly uses TRBD1 or TRBD2 (6 bases each). Germline V lookup: CDR1 SNHLY, CDR2 FYNNEI. V was clipped by 3 bases and J by 0 bases, with 7 bases between them. This CDR3 is 14 amino acids long. The CDR3 region is CASSEGGSTDTQYF. The CDR3 region has the DNA TGTGCCAGCAGTGAGGGGGGCAGCACAGATACGCAGTATTTT.

At least ten counts were recorded for this clonotype. The rearrangement joins TRBV29-1 to TRBJ1-1; 9 bases map to TRBD1. The CDR3 spans 13 residues. V dropped 3 bases and J dropped 12; count of bases not matched to a gene: 11. CDR1 is SQVTM, CDR2 ANQGSEA, per germline. The CDR3 region has the DNA TGCAGCGTTGACGCCCGGGACAGGGTTGTTTCTTTCTTT. This encodes CSVDARDRVVSFF.

This clonotype showed up many times. The gene calls are TRBV6-4 and TRBJ1-1; D gene uncertain. The V end lost 5 bases, the J end lost 0 bases, and 7 bases lay between the germline ends. The CDR3 is 13 amino acids. Looked up from germline, CDR1 is MRHNA and CDR2 is SNTAGT. In nucleotides, the CDR3 is TGTGCCAGCAGTCGAGAACTGAACACTGAAGCTTTCTTT. Encoded protein: CASSRELNTEAFF.

The chain uses TRBV7-3 and TRBJ2-3; D is possibly TRBD2 (5 bases). CDR3 size: 15 residues. The V and J ends lost 1 base and 4 bases respectively, with 12 bases between them. From germline, CDR1 is SGHTA and CDR2 FQGTGA. The CDR3 here is CASSLMAGAADTQYF. DNA of the CDR3: TGTGCCAGCAGCTTAATGGCCGGAGCGGCAGATACGCAGTATTTT.

Many counts were recorded for this clonotype. The genes are TRBV5-1 and TRBJ1-1; D is perhaps TRBD1 (5 bases). CDR3 length: 14 amino acids. The V end lost 2 bases, the J end lost 1 base, and 9 bases lay between the germline ends. Per the germline V gene, CDR1 is SGHRS and CDR2 is YFSETQ. CDR3 DNA: TGCGCCAGCAGCTTAGGGGCGGGGAACACTGAAGCTTTCTTT. Its translation is CASSLGAGNTEAFF.

CDR3 amino acids: CASSERGGVDEQFF. CDR3 DNA: TGTGCCAGCAGTGAGCGGGGAGGTGTCGATGAGCAGTTCTTC. The rearrangement links TRBV6-2 or TRBV6-3 to TRBJ2-1, with 7 bases fitting TRBD2. The V gene end was trimmed by 5 bases and the J gene end by 8 bases; junction bases not matched to a gene: 9. The germline gives CDR1 MNHEY, CDR2 SVGEGT. The CDR3 loop spans 14 amino acids.

In this sample, this clonotype turned up many times. J is TRBJ2-4 and V is TRBV7-2, with D unresolved. The CDR3 runs 11 residues. V was cut by 5 bases and J by 7 bases, with 6 bases left in between. Germline V gene sequence: CDR1 SGHTA, CDR2 FQGNSA. The CDR3 spells CASSGSNIQYF. As DNA, the CDR3 is TGTGCCAGCAGCGGCTCTAACATTCAGTACTTC.

CDR3 bases: TGTGCCAGCAGTCACACCGGGACAGGAAATTCACCCCTCCACTTT. Its protein product is CASSHTGTGNSPLHF. The chain links TRBV6-1 to TRBJ1-6; 8 nucleotides align to TRBD1. The ends lost 5 bases at V and 7 bases at J; junction bases unmatched: 7. The CDR3 runs to 15 residues. Germline assignment: CDR1 MNHNS and CDR2 SASEGT.

The rearrangement joins TRBV6-5 to TRBJ1-2; weak D call: TRBD1 (5 bases). V dropped 6 bases and J dropped 2 bases, with 13 bases sitting between them. The germline V gene has CDR1 MNHEY and CDR2 SVGAGI. The CDR3 is 14 amino acids. The CDR3 sequence is CASSPDTWNYGYTF. CDR3 bases: TGTGCCAGCAGCCCGGACACCTGGAACTATGGCTACACCTTC.

This clonotype was found many times. This chain connects TRBV3-1 to TRBJ1-1; D remains unclear. CDR1 and CDR2 (germline): LGHDT, YNNKEL (reference sequence). This CDR3 has 13 residues. Trimming stripped 2 bases from V and 4 bases from J, with 8 bases between. The CDR3 region is CASSQSGITEAFF. DNA for the CDR3: TGTGCCAGCAGCCAATCAGGTATCACTGAAGCTTTCTTT.

The V and J genes are TRBV3-1 and TRBJ1-2; 7 bases are a match to TRBD1. Trimming took 4 bases from V and 1 from J; bases not matched to a gene: 0. In germline, CDR1 is LGHDT, CDR2 YNNKEL (reference sequence). CDR3 length: 13 residues. The CDR3 nucleotides are TGTGCCAGCAGCCGGGACAGTAACTATGGCTACACCTTC. Translating gives CASSRDSNYGYTF. Full variable domain (remainder filled in from reference TRBV3-1 and TRBJ1-2): DTAVSQTPKYLVTQMGNDKSIKCEQNLGHDTMYWYKQDSKKFLKIMFSYNNKELIINETVPNRFSPKSPDKAHLNLHINSLELGDSAVYFCASSRDSNYGYTFGSGTRLTVV.